This is a list of T cell receptor beta chains from one sample in a study of blood T cells in healthy people across ages. TCRdb reprocessed the 5' RACE reads via MiXCR and lists one record per CDR3 protein. The sample has roughly 1,500,000 distinct CDR3 sequences; roughly 45% are singletons. Sequenced: blood. The receptors shown here come from a woman in her late teens or twenties in good health. Both conserved end residues are part of each CDR3. A D gene is named only where the DNA matches it firmly. Clone size is not always given. Where it is, it says once, few, many or a class for expanded clones.

D gene	V gene	J gene	clone size	CDR3 DNA	CDR3 protein
NA	TRBV6-5	TRBJ2-6	NA	TGTGCCAGCAGTTACTCTCCGGGGGCTGGGGCCAACGTCCTGACTTTC	CASSYSPGAGANVLTF
NA	TRBV9	TRBJ2-2	NA	TGTGCCAGCAGCGTAGAGTGGGAAGGGCCCCCCGACACCGGGGAGCTGTTTTTT	CASSVEWEGPPDTGELFF
TRBD2	TRBV5-4	TRBJ2-7	NA	TGTGCCAGCAGCCCCGCGGGGGGACTAACCACCTACGAGCAGTACTTC	CASSPAGGLTTYEQYF
TRBD2	TRBV9	TRBJ2-5	NA	TGTGCCAGCAGCGTCGGCGGACTAGCGGGAAAAGAGACCCAGTACTTC	CASSVGGLAGKETQYF
TRBD1	TRBV12-3/TRBV12-4	TRBJ2-7	NA	TGTGCCAGCAGGGAAGCAGGGAGGGGACAGGGTTACGAGCAGTACTTC	CASREAGRGQGYEQYF
NA	TRBV27	TRBJ1-3	few	TGTGCCAGCAGTTTTCGGCGCTCTGGAAACACCATATATTTT	CASSFRRSGNTIYF
NA	TRBV19	TRBJ2-7	once	TGTGCCAGTAGTTCCAAAGGCCTCTACGAGCAGTACTTC	CASSSKGLYEQYF
NA	TRBV7-2	TRBJ2-5	NA	TGTGCCAGCAGGGTAATCGGAGGGCGAGAGACCCAGTACTTC	CASRVIGGRETQYF
NA	TRBV30	TRBJ2-3	NA	TGTGCCTGGAGTCGAGGGAGCACAGATACGCAGTATTTT	CAWSRGSTDTQYF
NA	TRBV12-3/TRBV12-4	TRBJ2-5	NA	TGTGCCAGCAGTCTAGACACTGAGCAGTACTTC	CASSLDTEQYF
NA	TRBV11-2	TRBJ2-1	few	TGTGCCAGCAGCTCGACCACTGGACGCTACAATGAGCAGTTCTTC	CASSSTTGRYNEQFF
NA	TRBV10-3	TRBJ2-7	NA	TGTGCCATCAGTGACTCTAGCGCGCGCTCCTACGAGCAGTACTTC	CAISDSSARSYEQYF
NA	TRBV5-1	TRBJ2-3	NA	TGCGCCAGCAGCCAAACTACAGGGCGTACGCAGTATTTT	CASSQTTGRTQYF
TRBD2	TRBV10-3	TRBJ2-7	few	TGTGCCATCAGCGACACTAGCGGGGAGGTCTACGAGCAGTACTTC	CAISDTSGEVYEQYF
TRBD2	TRBV4-1	TRBJ2-3	many	TGCGCCAGCAGCCAATCCCTAGCGGGGAGCACAGATACGCAGTATTTT	CASSQSLAGSTDTQYF
TRBD1	TRBV29-1	TRBJ1-1	few	TGCAGCGTCCCCTCCGGGACAGGGGGGTTGAACACTGAAGCTTTCTTT	CSVPSGTGGLNTEAFF
NA	TRBV12-3/TRBV12-4	TRBJ2-7	NA	TGTGCTAGCAGTTTAGAAGGAACCTACAATGAGCAGTACTTC	CASSLEGTYNEQYF
TRBD1	TRBV20-1	TRBJ1-1	NA	TGCAGTGCTAGTAAGGGCCAAACAGGGGGCGGCACTGAAGCTTTCTTT	CSASKGQTGGGTEAFF
NA	TRBV18	TRBJ2-7	NA	TGTGCCAGCTCACTACGTGAAGGGGGAAACGAGCAGTACTTC	CASSLREGGNEQYF
NA	TRBV20-1	TRBJ2-1	NA	TGCAGTGCTAGAGAGATAGAGGGGGACTACAATGAGCAGTTCTTC	CSAREIEGDYNEQFF
NA	TRBV20-1	TRBJ2-5	many	TGCAGTGCTAGCGGCGGCCGGGTGGAGCAGTACTTC	CSASGGRVEQYF
NA	TRBV20-1	TRBJ1-2	NA	TGCAGTGCCCCCGGGGTCGCTAACTATGGCTACACCTTC	CSAPGVANYGYTF
TRBD2	TRBV10-3	TRBJ2-5	NA	TGTGCCATCAGTGATTGGGATAGCGGGCCCCAAGAGACCCAGTACTTC	CAISDWDSGPQETQYF
TRBD1	TRBV11-2	TRBJ1-6	NA	TGTGCCAGCAGCCATCCCGGGACAGGTTCACCCCTCCACTTT	CASSHPGTGSPLHF
TRBD2	TRBV20-1	TRBJ2-3	NA	TGCAGTGCTCGAGGTGGGGTAGCGGGAGGGCAATCAGATACGCAGTATTTT	CSARGGVAGGQSDTQYF
TRBD2	TRBV5-1	TRBJ2-1	few	TGCGCCAGCAGCCCCCTGCGGGCTAGCGGGAGGGATGAGCAGTTCTTC	CASSPLRASGRDEQFF
TRBD2	TRBV28	TRBJ2-3	few	TGTGCCAGCGGTTTAGCGGGGGCGCCAGATACGCAGTATTTT	CASGLAGAPDTQYF
NA	TRBV20-1	TRBJ1-6	NA	TGCAGTGCTATGAAGAAAGACATTTATTCACCCCCCCACTTT	CSAMKKDIYSPPHF
TRBD2	TRBV7-2	TRBJ2-7	NA	TGTGCCAGCAGTCGGAGCGGACTAGCGGGAACCTACGAGCAGTACTTC	CASSRSGLAGTYEQYF
NA	TRBV14	TRBJ2-4	NA	TGTGCCAGCAGCCCAGGGACGCCCTTCTACTACGAGCAATACTTC	CASSPGTPFYYEQYF
NA	TRBV3-1	TRBJ1-2	few	TGTGCCAGCAGCCAAGTGCTTAGAGGACCTTACACCTTC	CASSQVLRGPYTF
TRBD1	TRBV12-3/TRBV12-4	TRBJ1-2	NA	TGTGCCAGCAGTCACCTGACAGGGGCCACCTATGGCTACACCTTC	CASSHLTGATYGYTF
TRBD1	TRBV5-1	TRBJ1-1	few	TGCGCCAGCAGCGCCGGACAGGGGGAGACTGAAGCTTTCTTT	CASSAGQGETEAFF
TRBD1	TRBV12-3/TRBV12-4	TRBJ2-3	NA	TGTGCCAGCAGTTTACAGGGGGTGGTAGATACGCAGTATTTT	CASSLQGVVDTQYF
NA	TRBV7-2	TRBJ2-5	NA	TGTGCCAGCAGGCCCCGACGAGCGGGCCAAGAGACCCAGTACTTC	CASRPRRAGQETQYF
TRBD2	TRBV9	TRBJ2-4	few	TGTGCCAGCAGCGTAGGCGCTAGCGGGGAGGGCATTCAGTACTTC	CASSVGASGEGIQYF
NA	TRBV29-1	TRBJ1-1	few	TGCAGCCACATCTCAGGGTTGACTGAAGCTTTCTTT	CSHISGLTEAFF